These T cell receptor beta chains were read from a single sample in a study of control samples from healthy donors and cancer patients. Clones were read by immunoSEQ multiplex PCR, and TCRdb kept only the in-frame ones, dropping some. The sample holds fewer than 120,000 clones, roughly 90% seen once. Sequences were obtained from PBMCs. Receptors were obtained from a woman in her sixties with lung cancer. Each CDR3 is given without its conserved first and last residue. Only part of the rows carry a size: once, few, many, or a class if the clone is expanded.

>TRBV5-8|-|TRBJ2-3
ASRAGTSSTSTDTQY
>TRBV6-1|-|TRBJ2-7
ASSEKTYEQY
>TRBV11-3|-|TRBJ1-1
ASSLQGENTEAF
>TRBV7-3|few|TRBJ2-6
ASSLLGTGSFTGANVLT
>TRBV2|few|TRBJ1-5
ASSAMRTSHSNQPQH
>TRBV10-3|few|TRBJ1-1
AISEGPSNTEAF
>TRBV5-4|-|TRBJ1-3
ASSLGTGGGNTIY
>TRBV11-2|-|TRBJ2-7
ASSLGQPGAYEQY
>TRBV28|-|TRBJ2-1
ASGTSGRVTGEQF
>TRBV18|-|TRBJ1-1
ASSPSAANTEAF
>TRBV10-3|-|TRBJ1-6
AISADHGNSPLH
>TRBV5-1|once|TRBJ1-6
ASSFGQDLYNSPLH
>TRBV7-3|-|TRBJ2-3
ASSLGTDTQY
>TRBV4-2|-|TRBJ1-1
ASSQEGTGAGNTEAF
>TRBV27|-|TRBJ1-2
ASSLGPLGGYT